The 28 T cell receptor beta chains reported below all come from one sample, sequenced in a study of T cell responses to AZD1222 COVID-19 vaccine. Clones were read by immunoSEQ multiplex PCR, and TCRdb kept only the in-frame ones, dropping some. The sample consists of about 130,000 clones, approximately 92% of them appearing once. Sequencing used peripheral blood, obtained 28 days after the second AZD1222 dose. These receptors all stem from an adult who received the AZD1222 COVID-19 vaccine.

The chain joins TRBV14 to TRBJ1-1, with TRBD1 as a possible D gene (6 bases). Trimming took 3 bases from V and 3 from J, leaving 14 bases between them. The CDR3 has 15 residues. CDR1 and CDR2 (germline): SGHDN, FVKESK. Here the CDR3 reads CASSHIDRPYTEAFF. CDR3 nucleotide sequence: TGTGCCAGCAGCCATATTGACAGGCCTTACACTGAAGCTTTCTTT. The full variable domain, rest sourced from reference TRBV14 and TRBJ1-1, is EAGVTQFPSHSVIEKGQTVTLRCDPISGHDNLYWYRRVMGKEIKFLLHFVKESKQDESGMPNNRFLAERTGGTYSTLKVQPAELEDSGVYFCASSHIDRPYTEAFFGQGTRLTVV.

This clone was recorded a few times. The chain recombines TRBV7-2 with TRBJ2-7; the D is unclear. Germline V gene lookup returns CDR1 SGHTA and CDR2 FQGNSA. The CDR3 is made up of 13 amino acids. Trimming took off 3 bases at V and 3 bases at J, with 9 bases between the two ends. The CDR3 nucleotides are TGTGCCAGCAGCTTCGGCAGAGACTACGAGCAGTACGTC. Protein sequence: CASSFGRDYEQYV.

This chain uses TRBV18 with TRBJ2-1; TRBD1 aligns across 8 bases. V was clipped by 4 bases and J by 5 bases; unmatched bases: 4. Per germline, CDR1 KGHSH and CDR2 LQKENI. This CDR3 is built from 14 residues. CDR3 protein: CASSHRGTDNEQFF. The DNA of the CDR3 is TGTGCCAGCTCACACAGGGGGACAGACAATGAGCAGTTCTTC.

The rearrangement joins TRBV29-1 to TRBJ1-4; D unresolved. V was trimmed by 3 bases and J by 7 bases, leaving 12 bases between them. Germline CDR1 is SQVTM and CDR2 is ANQGSEA. This CDR3 is 13 amino acids long. CDR3 bases: TGCAGCGTTGACGCAGCGGGAGGTGAAAAACTGTTTTTT. This translates into CSVDAAGGEKLFF.

V is TRBV7-3 and J is TRBJ2-3; D possibly matches TRBD1 or TRBD2 (5 bases each). The CDR3 is 15 residues long. Trimming took off 6 bases at V and 2 bases at J, with 15 bases between the two ends. Looked up from germline, CDR1 is SGHTA and CDR2 is FQGTGA. CDR3 in amino acids: CASSLGAGPTDTQYF. In DNA, the CDR3 is TGTGCCAGCAGTCTCGGGGCAGGGCCCACAGATACGCAGTATTTT.

The V gene is TRBV6-1, the J gene TRBJ1-6; 8 bases are shared with TRBD1. The CDR3 has 15 amino acids. Germline V gene lookup returns CDR1 MNHNS and CDR2 SASEGT. The ends lost 2 bases at V and 8 bases at J; junction bases unmatched: 5. The CDR3 loop reads CASSELQGAYSPLHF. CDR3 in DNA: TGTGCCAGCAGTGAACTCCAGGGGGCATATTCACCCCTCCACTTT.

The V and J genes are TRBV29-1 and TRBJ2-5; the match to TRBD2 covers 8 bases. After removal of 6 bases from V and 5 bases from J, the junction contained 8 bases not matched to a gene. The germline CDR1 and CDR2 sequences are SQVTM and ANQGSEA. This CDR3 contains 13 residues. The CDR3 region has the DNA TGCAGCGTGGCGGGGGGAGTCGGGGAGACCCAGTACTTC. As protein: CSVAGGVGETQYF.

The chain joins TRBV7-2 to TRBJ2-1, with 14 nucleotides matching TRBD2. Germline assignment: CDR1 SGHTA and CDR2 FQGNSA. The CDR3 is made up of 16 amino acids. After removal of 5 bases from V and 10 bases from J, the junction contained 10 bases not matched to a gene. This CDR3 reads CASSPSGTSGSWEQFF. CDR3 sequence (DNA): TGTGCCAGCAGCCCGTCCGGGACTAGCGGGAGTTGGGAGCAGTTCTTC.

This clone has just a few counts. CDR3 protein: CASSPDPGNTIYF. CDR3 DNA: TGCGCCAGCAGCCCCGACCCCGGAAACACCATATATTTT. The V gene is TRBV4-1, the J gene TRBJ1-3; D is unclear. CDR1 MGHRA and CDR2 YSYEKL come from the germline V gene. The CDR3 runs to 13 residues. Trimming removed 4 bases at V and 4 bases at J, with 8 bases between.

This clone was seen a few times. The V call is TRBV2, the J call TRBJ1-1, with D unclear. V was pared by 6 bases and J by 0 bases, with 11 bases between. The CDR3 is made up of 14 amino acids. Germline V gene lookup returns CDR1 SNHLY and CDR2 FYNNEI. This chain's CDR3 is CASRRSNLNTEAFF. As DNA, the CDR3 is TGTGCCAGCAGGCGGAGTAACCTGAACACTGAAGCTTTCTTT.

The rearrangement joins TRBV4-1 to TRBJ2-7; D might be TRBD2 (6 bases). Per the germline V gene, CDR1 is MGHRA and CDR2 is YSYEKL. V shed 2 bases and J shed 0 bases, with 11 bases lying between them. The CDR3 runs to 15 residues. This CDR3 reads CASSQLATASYEQYV. DNA of the CDR3: TGCGCCAGCAGCCAACTAGCGACAGCCTCCTACGAGCAGTACGTC.

This chain connects TRBV19 to TRBJ1-4, with TRBD1 matching over 7 bases. The V gene end was trimmed by 4 bases and the J gene end by 0 bases; junction bases not matched to a gene: 11. This CDR3 spans 18 amino acids. CDR1 is LNHDA, CDR2 SQIVND, per germline (reference sequence). CDR3 in DNA: TGTGCCAGTAGTAGGGAGAGGACAGGCCTTGCAACTAATGAAAAACTGTTTTTT. As protein: CASSRERTGLATNEKLFF.

This chain joins TRBV7-9 and TRBJ2-7; D is uncertain. CDR3 size: 14 residues. Trimming cost V 1 base and J 3 bases, with 10 bases left between them. CDR1 and CDR2 (germline): SEHNR, FQNEAQ (reference sequence). The CDR3 region has the DNA TGTGCCAGCAGCTTAGTTCCCGGCGACTACGAGCAGTACTTC. This translates into CASSLVPGDYEQYF.

This clone was picked up a small number of times. The rearrangement links TRBV11-3 to TRBJ1-3; possibly TRBD1 for D (6 bases). This CDR3 contains 14 residues. V was clipped by 4 bases and J by 1 base, with 8 bases between them. Germline V gives CDR1 SGHNT, CDR2 YENEEA. CDR3 region: CASSSQGSGNTIYF. CDR3 nucleotides: TGTGCCAGCAGCTCACAGGGTTCTGGAAACACCATATATTTT.

The chain carries TRBV7-9 and TRBJ2-7; D gene ambiguous. The CDR3 totals 12 residues. V was pared by 4 bases and J by 3 bases, with 7 bases between. CDR1 and CDR2 from the germline V gene are SEHNR and FQNEAQ (reference sequence). This chain's CDR3 is CASSSVLYEQYF. The CDR3 DNA is TGTGCCAGCAGCTCAGTCCTCTACGAGCAGTACTTC.

The chain employs TRBV18 and TRBJ1-1; D not resolved. This CDR3 contains 13 residues. V shed 2 bases and J shed 3 bases, with 7 bases lying between them. The germline gives CDR1 KGHSH, CDR2 LQKENI. This CDR3 is CASSPAQDTEAFF. In DNA, the CDR3 is TGTGCCAGCTCACCAGCGCAGGACACTGAAGCTTTCTTT.

This chain uses TRBV29-1 with TRBJ1-2; 9 bases map to TRBD1. The CDR3 length is 11 residues. Germline CDR1 reads SQVTM; CDR2 reads ANQGSEA. V was pared by 8 bases and J by 10 bases, with 8 bases of the junction left unmatched. The CDR3, as DNA: TGCAGCCTCGGACAGGGGTGGGACTACACCTTC. This gives the protein CSLGQGWDYTF.

This clone was picked up one time. The chain joins TRBV7-3 to TRBJ2-2, with 10 bases that match TRBD2. This CDR3 is built from 14 residues. The junction had 2 bases not matched to a gene; V was cut back by 8 bases and J by 2 bases. Germline lookup yields CDR1 SGHTA and CDR2 FQGTGA. CDR3 coding DNA: TGTGCCAGCGGGACTAGCGCCAACACCGGGGAGCTGTTTTTT. This sequence encodes CASGTSANTGELFF. The full variable domain, in which reference TRBV7-3 and TRBJ2-2 provide the parts outside the CDR3, is GAGVSQTPSNKVTEKGKYVELRCDPISGHTALYWYRQSLGQGPEFLIYFQGTGAADDSGLPNDRFFAVRPEGSVSTLKIQRTERGDSAVYLCASGTSANTGELFFGEGSRLTVL.

The chain recombines TRBV23-1 with TRBJ2-7; 7 bases fit TRBD2. TRBV23-1 is labeled an ORF, and its function is uncertain. The length of the CDR3 is 13 residues. V lost 4 bases, J lost 5 bases, and 5 bases stayed unmatched. In nucleotides, the CDR3 is TGCGCCAGCAGTCGGCGGGAGAGCCACGAGCAGTACGTC. It codes for CASSRRESHEQYV.

The chain recombines TRBV27 with TRBJ1-2; D gene unclear. This CDR3 is built from 14 residues. Between the trimmed V and J ends, which lost 10 bases and 6 bases, there was a span of 21 bases. Germline V lookup: CDR1 MNHEY, CDR2 SMNVEV (reference sequence). CDR3 residues: CATSKLAGTDGYTF. The CDR3 region has the DNA TGTGCCACCTCTAAGTTGGCAGGAACTGATGGCTACACCTTC.

This clone was seen just once. The chain employs TRBV2 and TRBJ2-5, with D possibly being TRBD1 (5 bases). The CDR3 sequence is 15 residues long. V dropped 4 bases and J dropped 1 base, with 13 bases sitting between them. The germline V gene has CDR1 SNHLY and CDR2 FYNNEI. The CDR3 DNA reads as TGTGCCAGCAGTGTCCAGGGTTCCGTCCAAGAGACCCAGTACTTC. Its protein is CASSVQGSVQETQYF.

This clone was recorded only once. CDR3 sequence reads: CASSPPGAYEQYF. CDR3 DNA: TGTGCCAGCTCACCACCAGGTGCCTACGAGCAGTACTTC. The V call is TRBV18, the J call TRBJ2-7; D unclear. The CDR3 is 13 residues long. The germline V and J ends were trimmed by 0 bases and 2 bases, with 5 bases remaining between them. Germline CDR1 is KGHSH and CDR2 is LQKENI. Together with reference TRBV18 and TRBJ2-7, the CDR3 gives the full variable domain: NAGVMQNPRHLVRRRGQEARLRCSPMKGHSHVYWYRQLPEEGLKFMVYLQKENIIDESGMPKERFSAEFPKEGPSILRIQQVVRGDSAAYFCASSPPGAYEQYFGPGTRLTVT.

This clone was observed once. Here the CDR3 reads CASSYGAGSGYTF. The CDR3 nucleotides read TGTGCCAGCAGTTACGGCGCAGGGTCTGGCTACACCTTC. The V and J genes are TRBV6-5 and TRBJ1-2; possible D gene TRBD1, 5 bases. The CDR3 contains 13 residues. Trimming left V 2 bases short and J 7 bases short, with 11 bases between. Germline CDR1 and CDR2: MNHEY and SVGAGI.

The rearrangement joins TRBV6-4 to TRBJ1-4, with 9 bases that match TRBD1. Germline CDR1 is MRHNA and CDR2 is SNTAGT. Trimming at V came to 6 bases and at J to 8 bases, leaving 10 bases not matched to a gene. CDR3 size: 15 residues. The CDR3 coding sequence is TGTGCCAGCAGCGATGGGACAGGGATTGAGGAAAAACTGTTTTTT. Residues: CASSDGTGIEEKLFF.

The chain links TRBV7-8 to TRBJ1-5; 7 bases line up with TRBD1. The length of the CDR3 is 17 residues. Trimming at V came to 1 base and at J to 0 bases, leaving 6 bases not matched to a gene. Germline assignment: CDR1 SGHVS and CDR2 FQNEAQ. CDR3 amino acids: CASSLGTGSYSNQPQHF. The CDR3 DNA sequence: TGTGCCAGCAGCTTAGGGACAGGCTCCTATAGCAATCAGCCCCAGCATTTT. The full variable domain, completed using reference TRBV7-8 and TRBJ1-5, is GAGVSQSPRYKVAKRGQDVALRCDPISGHVSLFWYQQALGQGPEFLTYFQNEAQLDKSGLPSDRFFAERPEGSVSTLKIQRTQQEDSAVYLCASSLGTGSYSNQPQHFGDGTRLSIL.

This chain links TRBV7-8 with TRBJ2-3; 9 bases map to TRBD2. Germline-derived CDR1 and CDR2 are SGHVS and FQNEAQ. The CDR3 runs 16 residues. The V and J ends lost 5 bases and 0 bases, in that order; junction bases with no gene match: 6. DNA of the CDR3: TGTGCCAGCAGCCCAGGACTAGCGCCCAGCACAGATACGCAGTATTTT. Translating it yields CASSPGLAPSTDTQYF.

The chain uses TRBV27 and TRBJ2-1; 7 bases match TRBD1. Germline V CDR1 and CDR2: MNHEY, SMNVEV (reference sequence). The CDR3 extends over 14 amino acids. Trimming at V came to 7 bases and at J to 1 base, leaving 4 bases not matched to a gene. CDR3 region: CASTPTGSYNEQFF. CDR3 sequence (DNA): TGTGCCAGCACCCCGACAGGGTCCTACAATGAGCAGTTCTTC.

V is TRBV10-3 and J is TRBJ1-4, with D perhaps TRBD1 (5 bases). CDR1 is ENHRY, CDR2 SYGVKD, per germline. The CDR3 has 14 amino acids. Between the trimmed V and J ends, which lost 8 bases and 5 bases, there was a span of 15 bases. The CDR3 loop is CAIGAGTGNEKLFF. Here the CDR3 DNA reads TGTGCCATCGGGGCCGGGACGGGAAATGAAAAACTGTTTTTT.